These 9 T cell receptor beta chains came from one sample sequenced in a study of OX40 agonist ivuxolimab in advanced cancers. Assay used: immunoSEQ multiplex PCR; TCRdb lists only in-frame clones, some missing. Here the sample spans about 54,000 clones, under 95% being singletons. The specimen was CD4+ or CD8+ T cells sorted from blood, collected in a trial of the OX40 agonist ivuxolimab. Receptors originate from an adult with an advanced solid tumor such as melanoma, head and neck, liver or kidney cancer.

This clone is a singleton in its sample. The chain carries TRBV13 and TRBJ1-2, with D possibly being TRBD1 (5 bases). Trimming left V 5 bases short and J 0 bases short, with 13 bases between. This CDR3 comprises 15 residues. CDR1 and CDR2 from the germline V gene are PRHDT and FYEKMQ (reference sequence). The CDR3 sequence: CASSMGRIANYGYTF. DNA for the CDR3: TGTGCCAGCAGCATGGGACGAATAGCTAACTATGGCTACACCTTC.

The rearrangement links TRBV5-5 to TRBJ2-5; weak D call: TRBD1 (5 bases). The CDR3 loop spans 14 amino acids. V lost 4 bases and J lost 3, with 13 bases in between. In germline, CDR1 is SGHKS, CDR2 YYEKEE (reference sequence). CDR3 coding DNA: TGTGCCAGCAGCCCTGAGCCAGGGAAAGAGACCCAGTACTTC. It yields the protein CASSPEPGKETQYF.

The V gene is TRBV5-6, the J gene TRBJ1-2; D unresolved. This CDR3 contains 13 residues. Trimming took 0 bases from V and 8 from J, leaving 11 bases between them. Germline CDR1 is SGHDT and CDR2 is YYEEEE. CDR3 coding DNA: TGTGCCAGCAGCTTGGACGGTCCTATAGGCTACACCTTC. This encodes CASSLDGPIGYTF. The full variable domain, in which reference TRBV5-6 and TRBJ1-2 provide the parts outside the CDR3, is DAGVTQSPTHLIKTRGQQVTLRCSPKSGHDTVSWYQQALGQGPQFIFQYYEEEERQRGNFPDRFSGHQFPNYSSELNVNALLLGDSALYLCASSLDGPIGYTFGSGTRLTVV.

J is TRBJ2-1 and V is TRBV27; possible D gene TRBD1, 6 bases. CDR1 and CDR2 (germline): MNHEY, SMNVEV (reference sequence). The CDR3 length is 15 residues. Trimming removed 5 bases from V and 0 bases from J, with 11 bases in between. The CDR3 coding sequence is TGTGCCAGCAGTAACACAGGGAGCTCCTACAATGAGCAGTTCTTC. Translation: CASSNTGSSYNEQFF.

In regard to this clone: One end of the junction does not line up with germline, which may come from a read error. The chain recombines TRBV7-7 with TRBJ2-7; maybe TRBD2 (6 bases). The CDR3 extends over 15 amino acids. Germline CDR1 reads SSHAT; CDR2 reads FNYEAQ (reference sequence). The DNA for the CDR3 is TGTGCTAGCAGCTTAATGGCGGGGAGCTCCTACGAGCAGTACTTC. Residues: CASSLMAGSSYEQYF.

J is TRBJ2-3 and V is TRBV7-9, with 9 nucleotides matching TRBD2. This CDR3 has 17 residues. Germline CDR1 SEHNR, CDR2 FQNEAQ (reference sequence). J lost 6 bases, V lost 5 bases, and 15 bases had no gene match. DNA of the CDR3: TGTGCCAGCAGCCCCGGGGACAGCGGGGGGCAGGAGGATACGCAGTATTTT. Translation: CASSPGDSGGQEDTQYF. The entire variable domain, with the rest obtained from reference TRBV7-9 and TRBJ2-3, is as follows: DTGVSQNPRHKITKRGQNVTFRCDPISEHNRLYWYRQTLGQGPEFLTYFQNEAQLEKSRLLSDRFSAERPKGSFSTLEIQRTEQGDSAMYLCASSPGDSGGQEDTQYFGPGTRLTVL.

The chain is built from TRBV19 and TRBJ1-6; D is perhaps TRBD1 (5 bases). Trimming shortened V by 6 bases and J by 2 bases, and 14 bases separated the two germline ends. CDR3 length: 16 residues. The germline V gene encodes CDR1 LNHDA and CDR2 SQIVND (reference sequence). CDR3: CASSDSYIAYNSPLHF. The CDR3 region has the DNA TGTGCCAGTAGCGACAGCTATATCGCCTATAATTCACCCCTCCACTTT.

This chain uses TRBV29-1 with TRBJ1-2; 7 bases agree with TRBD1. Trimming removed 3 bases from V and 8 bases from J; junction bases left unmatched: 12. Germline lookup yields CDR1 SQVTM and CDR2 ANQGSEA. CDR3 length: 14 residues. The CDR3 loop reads CSVDPRGGQEGYTF. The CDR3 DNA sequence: TGCAGCGTTGATCCCCGAGGGGGCCAGGAGGGCTACACCTTC.

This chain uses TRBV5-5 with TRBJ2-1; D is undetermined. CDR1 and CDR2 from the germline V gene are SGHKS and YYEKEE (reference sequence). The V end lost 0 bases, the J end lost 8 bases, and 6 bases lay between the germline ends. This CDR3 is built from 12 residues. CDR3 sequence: CASSLAGHEQFF. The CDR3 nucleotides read TGTGCCAGCAGCTTGGCGGGCCATGAGCAGTTCTTC.